This T cell receptor (beta chain) is drawn from a study of CD8 T cells in ankylosing spondylitis. This clonotype showed up many times. Trimming cost V 2 bases and J 6 bases, with 14 bases left between them. Germline V gives CDR1 MNHEY, CDR2 SVGEGT. This CDR3 has 15 amino acids. TCRdb re-derived calls from the 5' RACE reads in MiXCR, one entry per CDR3 protein. The sample contains fewer than 200,000 distinct CDR3 sequences, about 18% of which appear only once. The chain uses TRBV6-2 or TRBV6-3 and TRBJ1-5, with unresolved D. The sequencing input was blood, either unsorted or a sorted T cell fraction (not recorded which). This TCR was sampled from a male donor aged 10 to 30 with ankylosing spondylitis or in good health (not recorded which). In DNA form, the CDR3 reads TGTGCCAGCAGTTACCCCCGTTGGGGTTCTCAGCCCCAGCATTTT. Residues: CASSYPRWGSQPQHF.